A single sample is the source of the 28 T cell receptor beta chains below, sequenced in a study of T cell changes during pregnancy in multiple sclerosis. Method: immunoSEQ multiplex PCR; TCRdb's copy keeps in-frame clones and lacks some. Among about 110,000 clones listed, 92% were seen once. The sequencing used peripheral blood, collected in the third trimester of pregnancy. The receptors come from a female donor with multiple sclerosis, enrolled in a pregnancy study.

The V call is TRBV6-1, the J call TRBJ2-7; a possible D gene is TRBD2 (6 bases). Per the germline V gene, CDR1 is MNHNS and CDR2 is SASEGT. The CDR3 consists of 12 residues. Trimming left V 11 bases short and J 0 bases short, with 11 bases between. The DNA for the CDR3 is TGTGCCTCCCGGGGGAGCTCCTACGAGCAGTACTTC. Its protein is CASRGSSYEQYF.

The chain couples TRBV28 to TRBJ2-5; possible D gene TRBD2, 6 bases. Germline V gene lookup returns CDR1 MDHEN and CDR2 SYDVKM. This CDR3 contains 17 residues. The germline V and J ends were trimmed by 2 bases and 2 bases, with 18 bases remaining between them. In DNA, the CDR3 is TGTGCCAGCAGTTTAAGGGTCCTAGCGAACCAACAAGAGACCCAGTACTTC. The encoded protein is CASSLRVLANQQETQYF.

This clone was counted a single time. The CDR3 is CASSPNGVNNEQFF. The CDR3 DNA reads TGTGCCAGCAGCCCCAACGGGGTCAACAATGAGCAGTTCTTC. The chain is built from TRBV7-2 and TRBJ2-1; weak D call: TRBD2 (5 bases). CDR3 length: 14 amino acids. With 5 bases removed from V and 5 bases from J, the gap between germline ends came to 13 bases. Germline lookup yields CDR1 SGHTA and CDR2 FQGNSA.

The rearrangement joins TRBV27 to TRBJ2-7; a possible D gene is TRBD2 (7 bases). There are 15 residues in the CDR3. Trimming took 2 bases from V and 5 from J, leaving 16 bases between them. CDR1 and CDR2 (germline): MNHEY, SMNVEV (reference sequence). The CDR3 reads CASSLIAGAPHEQYF. The CDR3 DNA reads as TGTGCCAGCAGTTTAATCGCGGGGGCCCCTCACGAGCAGTACTTC.

The chain employs TRBV10-3 and TRBJ2-5; D remains unclear. The CDR3 length is 12 residues. Germline CDR1 ENHRY, CDR2 SYGVKD. Between the trimmed V and J ends, which lost 2 bases and 5 bases, there was a span of 6 bases. CDR3 nucleotide sequence: TGTGCCATCAGTGAGCCGAGGGAGACCCAGTACTTC. The encoded protein is CAISEPRETQYF.

The V call is TRBV13, the J call TRBJ1-1; D is ambiguous. Germline CDR1 is PRHDT and CDR2 is FYEKMQ (reference sequence). The CDR3 has 9 residues. With 7 bases removed from V and 11 bases from J, the gap between germline ends came to 8 bases. Here the CDR3 reads CASTPPAFF. Here the CDR3 DNA reads TGTGCCAGCACCCCCCCGGCTTTCTTT.

V and J are TRBV30 and TRBJ2-7, with 8 bases that match TRBD2. CDR1 is GTSNPN, CDR2 SVGIG, per germline (reference sequence). Germline trimming cut 2 bases from V and 5 bases from J; bases unmatched to any gene: 8. The length of the CDR3 is 14 residues. CDR3 bases: TGTGCCTGGAGTATAAGCGGGAGTGTCGACGAGCAGTACTTC. Translation gives CAWSISGSVDEQYF.

This chain uses TRBV19 with TRBJ1-5; D is unclear. V lost 1 base to trimming and J lost 1 base, with 8 bases between them. The CDR3 covers 15 residues. CDR1 and CDR2 from the germline V gene are LNHDA and SQIVND (reference sequence). As DNA, the CDR3 is TGTGCCAGTAGTATAGGCCACTTAAGCAATCAGCCCCAGCATTTT. Its translation is CASSIGHLSNQPQHF.

This clone was found once. V usage is TRBV5-4 and J usage is TRBJ2-5; 9 bases agree with TRBD2. J gave up 1 base and V 4 bases, and 5 bases lay outside the gene matches. CDR3 length: 15 residues. Germline-derived CDR1 and CDR2 are SGHNT and YYREEE (reference sequence). The CDR3 is CASSQAGGLQETQYF. The CDR3 DNA follows: TGTGCCAGCAGCCAAGCGGGGGGCCTCCAAGAGACCCAGTACTTC.

In its sample, this clone was seen once. The chain is built from TRBV7-3 and TRBJ2-1; a weak D match, TRBD1 (6 bases). This CDR3 spans 14 amino acids. CDR1 is SGHTA and CDR2 is FQGTGA in the germline V gene. The V and J ends lost 5 bases and 8 bases respectively, with 16 bases between them. CDR3 sequence: CASSHTVSGDEQFF. The CDR3 nucleotides are TGTGCCAGCAGCCACACTGTATCAGGGGATGAGCAGTTCTTC.

The CDR3 bases are TGTGCCAGCAGCCGCATCATAGCAGAAGATACGCAGTATTTT. It specifies CASSRIIAEDTQYF. The chain is built from TRBV7-9 and TRBJ2-3, with D hard to call. The germline gives CDR1 SEHNR, CDR2 FQNEAQ (reference sequence). Trimming took off 5 bases at V and 5 bases at J, with 14 bases between the two ends. CDR3 length equals 14 residues. Using reference TRBV7-9 and TRBJ2-3 for the parts outside the CDR3, the full variable domain is DTGVSQNPRHKITKRGQNVTFRCDPISEHNRLYWYRQTLGQGPEFLTYFQNEAQLEKSRLLSDRFSAERPKGSFSTLEIQRTEQGDSAMYLCASSRIIAEDTQYFGPGTRLTVL.

This chain connects TRBV27 to TRBJ1-1; TRBD1 agrees at 8 bases. The germline V gene has CDR1 MNHEY and CDR2 SMNVEV (reference sequence). The CDR3 is made up of 17 amino acids. The ends lost 4 bases at V and 4 bases at J; junction bases unmatched: 14. The CDR3 coding sequence is TGTGCCAGCAGTTCCCCAGGGGGCGAGTTTGGGGGCACTGAAGCTTTCTTT. Translating gives CASSSPGGEFGGTEAFF.

The chain joins TRBV18 to TRBJ1-4; D gene uncertain. V dropped 0 bases and J dropped 7 bases, with 6 bases sitting between them. The CDR3 spans 13 residues. Germline V CDR1 and CDR2: KGHSH, LQKENI. CDR3 in DNA: TGTGCCAGCTCACCACCGACACGTGAAAAACTGTTTTTT. Encoded protein: CASSPPTREKLFF.

The gene calls are TRBV7-9 and TRBJ2-1; possibly TRBD2 for D (5 bases). CDR1 SEHNR and CDR2 FQNEAQ come from the germline V gene (reference sequence). Trimming took off 3 bases at V and 2 bases at J, with 11 bases between the two ends. This CDR3 spans 15 amino acids. The CDR3 nucleotides are TGTGCCAGCAGCTTCCCGGGATCAGCCTACAATGAGCAGTTCTTC. As protein: CASSFPGSAYNEQFF.

The genes are TRBV10-3 and TRBJ2-7; 10 bases line up with TRBD2. The CDR3 totals 13 residues. The V gene's germline CDR1 is ENHRY and CDR2 SYGVKD. V was pared by 6 bases and J by 4 bases, with 3 bases of the junction left unmatched. The CDR3 loop is CAIREREGYEQYF. CDR3 sequence (DNA): TGTGCCATCAGGGAGCGGGAGGGGTACGAGCAGTACTTC.

The chain is built from TRBV2 and TRBJ1-4, with a weak D call TRBD1 (6 bases). This CDR3 comprises 15 residues. The germline V gene encodes CDR1 SNHLY and CDR2 FYNNEI. V was trimmed by 8 bases and J by 3 bases, leaving 16 bases between them. CDR3 DNA: TGTGCCAGCGGACCACGGACAGCTTCTAATGAAAAACTGTTTTTT. It yields the protein CASGPRTASNEKLFF.

V gene TRBV5-8 combines with J gene TRBJ1-4; no clear D. The germline CDR1 and CDR2 sequences are SGHTS and YDEGEE. The CDR3 has 17 residues. Trimming took off 4 bases at V and 4 bases at J, with 20 bases between the two ends. Here the CDR3 DNA reads TGTGCCAGCAGCCCTCCCGGGTCCGCCTCCGTTAATGAAAAACTGTTTTTT. This encodes CASSPPGSASVNEKLFF.

CDR3 bases: TGTGCCAGCAGTGAATGGGCAGGTGGTGGCTACACCTTC. Residues: CASSEWAGGGYTF. V and J are TRBV25-1 and TRBJ1-2; D not certain. CDR1 and CDR2 from the germline V gene are MGHDK and SYGVNS. V was clipped by 1 base and J by 7 bases, with 10 bases between them. The CDR3 totals 13 residues.

The chain recombines TRBV6-1 with TRBJ1-3; unclear D gene. Germline lookup yields CDR1 MNHNS and CDR2 SASEGT. The CDR3 length is 13 residues. The V end was cut by 7 bases, the J end by 0 bases, with 7 bases between. The CDR3 DNA sequence: TGTGCCAGCATTCAGGCCTCTGGAAACACCATATATTTT. Encoded protein: CASIQASGNTIYF.

The V and J genes are TRBV19 and TRBJ1-1; D unresolved. Germline CDR1 and CDR2: LNHDA and SQIVND (reference sequence). V shed 4 bases and J shed 8 bases, with 20 bases lying between them. There are 15 residues in the CDR3. CDR3 in DNA: TGTGCCAGTAGTACCGCCCCTGATGGCGGAACCGAAGCTTTCTTT. Encoded protein: CASSTAPDGGTEAFF.

The J gene is TRBJ2-1, the V gene TRBV30, with a possible D match to TRBD1 (5 bases). The germline V gene has CDR1 GTSNPN and CDR2 SVGIG (reference sequence). The CDR3 extends over 11 amino acids. Trimming removed 3 bases from V and 16 bases from J, with 16 bases in between. The CDR3 nucleotides are TGTGCCTGGAGATGGGGCGAGGTTGATTTCTTC. This encodes CAWRWGEVDFF.

This clone turned up a few times. This chain joins TRBV30 and TRBJ1-1; D is possibly TRBD1 (5 bases). Trimming shortened V by 8 bases and J by 2 bases, and 9 bases separated the two germline ends. This CDR3 comprises 11 residues. Per germline, CDR1 GTSNPN and CDR2 SVGIG (reference sequence). The CDR3 loop is CAGALNTEAFF. The CDR3 nucleotides are TGTGCCGGGGCGCTAAACACTGAAGCTTTCTTT.

The CDR3 reads CASSPTGVEQPQHF. CDR3 nucleotide sequence: TGTGCCAGCAGTCCGACAGGGGTGGAACAGCCCCAGCATTTT. This chain connects TRBV27 to TRBJ1-5, with 8 bases aligning to TRBD1. Losses at the gene ends were 5 bases for V and 7 bases for J; bases not matched to a gene: 7. The germline V gene encodes CDR1 MNHEY and CDR2 SMNVEV (reference sequence). The CDR3 extends over 14 amino acids.

Here the CDR3 DNA reads TGTGCCAGCAGTTTTGGACAGGGGTCATACAATGAGCAGTTCTTC. Its protein is CASSFGQGSYNEQFF. The chain couples TRBV27 to TRBJ2-1; 9 bases align to TRBD1. Germline loops: CDR1 MNHEY, CDR2 SMNVEV (reference sequence). The CDR3 is 15 residues long. With 3 bases clipped from V and 4 bases from J, the junction kept 4 bases outside the gene matches.

The gene calls are TRBV28 and TRBJ1-1; TRBD1 matches 7 bases. Germline values: CDR1 MDHEN, CDR2 SYDVKM. The CDR3 is made up of 15 amino acids. After removal of 2 bases from V and 4 bases from J, the junction contained 7 bases not matched to a gene. The CDR3 sequence is CASSLGGGGVTEAFF. Written as DNA, the CDR3 is TGTGCCAGCAGTTTAGGTGGAGGGGGCGTCACTGAAGCTTTCTTT.

This clone has a handful of counts. This chain links TRBV29-1 with TRBJ1-1, with D perhaps TRBD1 (5 bases). This CDR3 region has 13 residues. Germline CDR1 reads SQVTM; CDR2 reads ANQGSEA. The V end was cut by 4 bases, the J end by 6 bases, with 15 bases between. CDR3: CSVVRHGGSEAFF. In nucleotides, the CDR3 is TGCAGCGTTGTTAGGCACGGGGGGTCTGAAGCTTTCTTT.

The chain links TRBV2 to TRBJ1-1, with a possible D match to TRBD1 (6 bases). The germline CDR1 and CDR2 sequences are SNHLY and FYNNEI. V shed 0 bases and J shed 4 bases, with 12 bases lying between them. This CDR3 contains 15 residues. CDR3 in amino acids: CASSEANGGRTEAFF. The CDR3 coding sequence is TGTGCCAGCAGTGAAGCTAACGGGGGGCGCACTGAAGCTTTCTTT. The full variable domain, its missing parts supplied by reference TRBV2 and TRBJ1-1, is EPEVTQTPSHQVTQMGQEVILRCVPISNHLYFYWYRQILGQKVEFLVSFYNNEISEKSEIFDDQFSVERPDGSNFTLKIRSTKLEDSAMYFCASSEANGGRTEAFFGQGTRLTVV.

The rearrangement joins TRBV9 to TRBJ1-5; the D gene is possibly TRBD1 (5 bases). V lost 4 bases to trimming and J lost 5 bases, with 10 bases between them. This CDR3 is built from 13 residues. Germline CDR1 SGDLS, CDR2 YYNGEE. CDR3 sequence (DNA): TGTGCCAGCAGCCTAGACAGCTATCAGCCCCAGCATTTT. Its protein product is CASSLDSYQPQHF.